The 32 T cell receptor beta chains presented below share a single source sample, sequenced in a study of blood T cells in healthy people across ages. Next came a second PCR, run for about 7 to 12 cycles, which used a sample-barcoded 5' primer along with a J-beta primer mix. TCRdb called the 5' RACE reads again in MiXCR, with one record for every CDR3 protein. The sample lists about 1.6 million distinct CDR3 sequences, about 31% seen once, with about 11% in the top ten. The sequencing sample was made of blood. The receptors were sampled from a woman in her twenties or thirties in good health.

V is TRBV6-1 and J is TRBJ1-2, with 8 nucleotides matching TRBD1. Germline CDR1 and CDR2: MNHNS and SASEGT. Unmatched junction bases numbered 7, after V lost 2 bases and J lost 2 bases. This CDR3 is built from 16 residues. The CDR3, as DNA: TGTGCCAGCAGTGAATGGGCAGGGGGCTCCAACTATGGCTACACCTTC. It codes for CASSEWAGGSNYGYTF.

The chain recombines TRBV4-1 with TRBJ1-2, with a tentative D call TRBD1 (6 bases). V lost 4 bases and J 8 bases, leaving 20 bases between the germline ends. Germline V gene sequence: CDR1 MGHRA, CDR2 YSYEKL. The CDR3 covers 15 residues. CDR3 nucleotide sequence: TGCGCCAGCAGCCCTTGGGGGCAGGGAGGGCAAGGCTACACCTTC. As protein: CASSPWGQGGQGYTF.

This chain connects TRBV10-1 to TRBJ2-7; possibly TRBD2 for D (7 bases). This CDR3 is built from 15 residues. Germline lookup yields CDR1 WNHNN and CDR2 SYGVQD (reference sequence). V was clipped by 3 bases and J by 4 bases, with 16 bases between them. The CDR3 loop is CASSERGASIYEQYF. The CDR3 nucleotides read TGCGCCAGCAGTGAACGGGGGGCCTCGATATACGAGCAGTACTTC.

This chain connects TRBV2 to TRBJ1-1; 9 nucleotides line up with TRBD1. In germline, CDR1 is SNHLY, CDR2 FYNNEI. The CDR3 contains 15 residues. V lost 3 bases and J lost 0; bases outside the gene matches: 2. For the CDR3, the DNA is TGTGCCAGCAGTGAGCGGACAGGGGTGAACACTGAAGCTTTCTTT. It codes for CASSERTGVNTEAFF. Complete variable domain (other parts from reference TRBV2 and TRBJ1-1): EPEVTQTPSHQVTQMGQEVILRCVPISNHLYFYWYRQILGQKVEFLVSFYNNEISEKSEIFDDQFSVERPDGSNFTLKIRSTKLEDSAMYFCASSERTGVNTEAFFGQGTRLTVV.

V usage is TRBV30 and J usage is TRBJ2-3; D gene uncertain. There are 12 residues in the CDR3. CDR1 GTSNPN and CDR2 SVGIG come from the germline V gene (reference sequence). V shed 2 bases and J shed 2 bases, with 5 bases lying between them. The CDR3: CAWSPTTDTQYF. As DNA, the CDR3 is TGTGCCTGGAGTCCAACCACAGATACGCAGTATTTT. The variable domain in full, completed from reference TRBV30 and TRBJ2-3, reads SQTIHQWPATLVQPVGSPLSLECTVEGTSNPNLYWYRQAAGRGLQLLFYSVGIGQISSEVPQNLSASRPQDRQFILSSKKLLLSDSGFYLCAWSPTTDTQYFGPGTRLTVL.

The chain recombines TRBV3-1 with TRBJ2-3, with D possibly being TRBD1 (5 bases). The CDR3 covers 16 residues. The germline V gene has CDR1 LGHDT and CDR2 YNNKEL (reference sequence). V lost 1 base and J 5 bases, leaving 16 bases between the germline ends. CDR3 DNA sequence: TGTGCCAGCAGCCAAGGGACAACCCTTAGGAAAGATACGCAGTATTTT. Protein sequence: CASSQGTTLRKDTQYF.

The chain combines TRBV12-3 or TRBV12-4 with TRBJ2-3; 12 bases are a match to TRBD1. The CDR3 loop spans 18 amino acids. V was clipped by 6 bases and J by 2 bases; unmatched bases: 12. The CDR3 spells CASSRDRGRTLPTDTQYF. In DNA form, the CDR3 reads TGTGCCAGCAGCCGGGACAGGGGGCGAACCCTACCCACAGATACGCAGTATTTT.

The genes are TRBV20-1 and TRBJ2-2; D is undetermined. Germline-derived CDR1 and CDR2 are DFQATT and SNEGSKA (reference sequence). The CDR3 has 16 residues. The V end lost 1 base, the J end lost 3 bases, and 15 bases lay between the germline ends. CDR3 bases: TGCAGTGCTAGAGCGAGAACAGCTCCCTACACCGGGGAGCTGTTTTTT. It specifies CSARARTAPYTGELFF.

The V gene is TRBV6-1, the J gene TRBJ2-7; the D call may be TRBD1 or TRBD2 (6 bases each). The V end was cut by 7 bases, the J end by 3 bases, with 16 bases between. This CDR3 is 14 amino acids long. The germline gives CDR1 MNHNS, CDR2 SASEGT. The CDR3 coding sequence is TGTGCCAGCACGAGACTAGGGGGGAACTACGAGCAGTACTTC. This translates into CASTRLGGNYEQYF.

The chain is built from TRBV11-2 and TRBJ1-1, with D maybe TRBD1 (5 bases). Trimming removed 1 base from V and 0 bases from J, with 12 bases in between. The CDR3 sequence is 16 residues long. Germline CDR1 and CDR2: SGHAT and FQNNGV. The CDR3 DNA follows: TGTGCCAGCAGCTTAGGCACTACAGGCCTGAACACTGAAGCTTTCTTT. This gives the protein CASSLGTTGLNTEAFF.

This clonotype was detected only a few times. The chain links TRBV7-6 to TRBJ2-5, with 10 bases fitting TRBD2. Germline CDR1 reads SGHVS; CDR2 reads FNYEAQ. Trimming removed 4 bases from V and 0 bases from J; junction bases left unmatched: 8. The CDR3 is 17 amino acids. CDR3 DNA sequence: TGTGCCAGCAGCTACCAACTAGCGGGGTTGTACCAAGAGACCCAGTACTTC. It codes for CASSYQLAGLYQETQYF.

Only one count was recorded for this clonotype. The rearrangement uses TRBV6-1 and TRBJ1-1; D gene uncertain. This CDR3 has 13 residues. Germline V gene lookup returns CDR1 MNHNS and CDR2 SASEGT. With 4 bases removed from V and 4 bases from J, the gap between germline ends came to 10 bases. In DNA form, the CDR3 reads TGTGCCAGCAGTGGGGTTTGGGGCACTGAAGCTTTCTTT. Translation gives CASSGVWGTEAFF.

CDR3 sequence reads: CATGGRGTGELFF. CDR3 nucleotide sequence: TGTGCCACAGGGGGTCGCGGCACCGGGGAGCTGTTTTTT. This chain joins TRBV7-9 and TRBJ2-2; 7 bases match TRBD1. This CDR3 has 13 residues. Germline V gene sequence: CDR1 SEHNR, CDR2 FQNEAQ (reference sequence). V lost 10 bases to trimming and J lost 4 bases; unmatched junction nucleotides: 6.

V is TRBV11-2 and J is TRBJ2-7; the D is unclear. V shed 3 bases and J shed 0 bases, with 12 bases lying between them. This CDR3 has 15 residues. Germline V gene data show CDR1 as SGHAT and CDR2 as FQNNGV. In DNA form, the CDR3 reads TGTGCCAGCAGCTTTTCTGGCGCTAGCTCCTACGAGCAGTACTTC. This encodes CASSFSGASSYEQYF.

The rearrangement links TRBV11-2 to TRBJ2-3; possibly TRBD2 for D (5 bases). CDR3 size: 18 residues. Between the trimmed V and J ends, which lost 1 base and 5 bases, there was a span of 22 bases. Germline CDR1 SGHAT, CDR2 FQNNGV. In DNA, the CDR3 is TGTGCCAGCAGCTTAGGGGTTGGCGGGCTGAGGTTGAGAGATACGCAGTATTTT. This sequence encodes CASSLGVGGLRLRDTQYF.

The chain uses TRBV4-1 and TRBJ1-2; the D is unclear. Trimming took off 4 bases at V and 3 bases at J, with 15 bases between the two ends. The CDR3 totals 15 residues. Germline values: CDR1 MGHRA, CDR2 YSYEKL. The CDR3 DNA reads TGCGCCAGCAGCCTTGATGGAATCCCCTACTATGGCTACACCTTC. Translated: CASSLDGIPYYGYTF.

The chain uses TRBV27 and TRBJ2-1; possible D gene TRBD2, 7 bases. Germline-derived CDR1 and CDR2 are MNHEY and SMNVEV (reference sequence). The CDR3 has 15 amino acids. V was clipped by 8 bases and J by 5 bases, with 19 bases between them. The CDR3 sequence: CASAPGGAYDNEQFF. Here the CDR3 DNA reads TGTGCCAGCGCCCCTGGGGGGGCATACGACAATGAGCAGTTCTTC.

J is TRBJ2-5 and V is TRBV5-1; D gene ambiguous. This CDR3 spans 13 amino acids. Trimming cost V 0 bases and J 2 bases, with 5 bases left between them. Germline lookup yields CDR1 SGHRS and CDR2 YFSETQ. DNA for the CDR3: TGCGCCAGCAGCTTGGCCAAACAAGAGACCCAGTACTTC. Protein product: CASSLAKQETQYF.

This clonotype was found a few times. The CDR3: CASSWPTGLAGGPGTDTQYF. For the CDR3, the DNA is TGTGCCAGCAGTTGGCCAACGGGACTAGCGGGGGGGCCAGGCACAGATACGCAGTATTTT. The J gene is TRBJ2-3, the V gene TRBV6-2 or TRBV6-3; 16 bases are a match to TRBD2. CDR1 is MNHEY, CDR2 SVGEGT, per germline. After removal of 4 bases from V and 1 base from J, the junction contained 11 bases not matched to a gene. This CDR3 is 20 amino acids long.

Only a few counts were recorded for this clonotype. V gene TRBV25-1 combines with J gene TRBJ2-5, with 8 bases fitting TRBD2. The J call could be wrong; TRBJ2-7 is a better fit for the DNA end. CDR1 MGHDK and CDR2 SYGVNS come from the germline V gene. This CDR3 spans 14 amino acids. The CDR3 nucleotides are TGTGCCAGCAGTGAGACTAGCGCTCGCTACGAGCAGTACTTC. Amino acids: CASSETSARYEQYF.

The chain joins TRBV20-1 to TRBJ2-7; 8 positions match TRBD2. The J segment lost 0 bases and the V segment lost 7 bases, leaving 8 bases of the junction unmatched. CDR1 is DFQATT and CDR2 is SNEGSKA in the germline V gene (reference sequence). The length of the CDR3 is 14 residues. The CDR3 DNA reads as TGCAGTGTGACCATAGCGGGACCCTCCTACGAGCAGTACTTC. Translating gives CSVTIAGPSYEQYF.

The chain recombines TRBV9 with TRBJ1-2, with D possibly TRBD1 on 5 matching bases. Germline V CDR1 and CDR2: SGDLS, YYNGEE. This CDR3 contains 15 residues. V shed 0 bases and J shed 7 bases, with 16 bases lying between them. The CDR3 here is CASSVDVAGNSGYTF. DNA for the CDR3: TGTGCCAGCAGCGTAGACGTGGCAGGGAATAGTGGCTACACCTTC.

J is TRBJ2-3 and V is TRBV27; TRBD1 aligns across 8 bases. V shed 2 bases and J 6 bases; nucleotides not matched to a gene: 7. Per germline, CDR1 MNHEY and CDR2 SMNVEV (reference sequence). The CDR3 contains 15 residues. CDR3 sequence (DNA): TGTGCCAGCAGTTTAGGGCCAGGGGGCTTCGATACGCAGTATTTT. Protein product: CASSLGPGGFDTQYF.

This clonotype was found a few times. The chain employs TRBV5-1 and TRBJ2-7; unclear D gene. In germline, CDR1 is SGHRS, CDR2 YFSETQ. The CDR3 totals 14 residues. Trimming took off 4 bases at V and 3 bases at J, with 14 bases between the two ends. This CDR3 is CASSDEGMVYEQYF. CDR3 sequence (DNA): TGCGCCAGCAGCGATGAAGGGATGGTCTACGAGCAGTACTTC. The full variable domain, completed using reference TRBV5-1 and TRBJ2-7, is KAGVTQTPRYLIKTRGQQVTLSCSPISGHRSVSWYQQTPGQGLQFLFEYFSETQRNKGNFPGRFSGRQFSNSRSEMNVSTLELGDSALYLCASSDEGMVYEQYFGPGTRLTVT.

The gene calls are TRBV7-2 and TRBJ2-5, with no clear D. Germline V gives CDR1 SGHTA, CDR2 FQGNSA. The CDR3 length is 16 residues. The V and J ends lost 7 bases and 1 base respectively, with 19 bases between them. CDR3 DNA sequence: TGTGCCAGCACCCTAACGGGCTGGCGGATCCAAGAGACCCAGTACTTC. It yields the protein CASTLTGWRIQETQYF. Filled out from reference TRBV7-2 and TRBJ2-5, the complete variable domain reads GAGVSQSPSNKVTEKGKDVELRCDPISGHTALYWYRQSLGQGLEFLIYFQGNSAPDKSGLPSDRFSAERTGGSVSTLTIQRTQQEDSAVYLCASTLTGWRIQETQYFGPGTRLLVL.

Comments on this clonotype: This clone may be a read error of a much larger clone one base away. This chain joins TRBV7-2 and TRBJ2-5; TRBD2 agrees at 8 bases. CDR1 is SGHTA, CDR2 FQGNSA, per germline. The V and J ends lost 4 bases and 3 bases, in that order; junction bases with no gene match: 10. The CDR3 runs to 16 residues. The CDR3 sequence: CASSSVFGGAKETQYF. CDR3 in DNA: TGTGCCAGCAGCTCAGTTTTCGGGGGGGCCAAAGAGACCCAGTACTTC. Together with reference TRBV7-2 and TRBJ2-5, the CDR3 gives the full variable domain: GAGVSQSPSNKVTEKGKDVELRCDPISGHTALYWYRQSLGQGLEFLIYFQGNSAPDKSGLPSDRFSAERTGGSVSTLTIQRTQQEDSAVYLCASSSVFGGAKETQYFGPGTRLLVL.

The chain links TRBV7-2 to TRBJ2-7; tentatively, D is TRBD1 or TRBD2 (7 bases each). This CDR3 spans 15 amino acids. Germline CDR1 reads SGHTA; CDR2 reads FQGNSA. V was pared by 5 bases and J by 2 bases, with 16 bases between. Written as DNA, the CDR3 is TGTGCCAGCAGCGAGGGGGCGGGGGTACCCTACGAGCAGTACTTC. Translated: CASSEGAGVPYEQYF.

This clonotype has only a few counts. J is TRBJ2-5 and V is TRBV6-1, with D perhaps matching TRBD2 (6 bases). This CDR3 region has 15 residues. Trimming took off 2 bases at V and 0 bases at J, with 10 bases between the two ends. CDR1 and CDR2 from the germline V gene are MNHNS and SASEGT. DNA of the CDR3: TGTGCCAGCAGTGAAAGATGGGGGGACCAAGAGACCCAGTACTTC. Its protein is CASSERWGDQETQYF.

In its sample, this clonotype was seen a few times. This chain connects TRBV12-3 or TRBV12-4 to TRBJ2-3, with TRBD1 matching over 7 bases. CDR3 length: 16 amino acids. The trim removed 7 bases at V and 4 bases at J, leaving 14 bases unmatched. The CDR3 bases are TGTGCCAGCAATTCAGGGGGACCCTGGGGAGCAGATACGCAGTATTTT. It translates to CASNSGGPWGADTQYF.

The V and J genes are TRBV2 and TRBJ2-6; D may be TRBD1 (5 bases). The germline V gene encodes CDR1 SNHLY and CDR2 FYNNEI. V dropped 9 bases and J dropped 0 bases, with 9 bases sitting between them. CDR3 length equals 14 residues. Written as DNA, the CDR3 is TGTGCCAGGGGGCTGATCTCTGGGGCCAACGTCCTGACTTTC. Its protein is CARGLISGANVLTF.

In this sample, this clonotype turned up a few times. The chain employs TRBV7-9 and TRBJ2-5; D is undetermined. With 4 bases removed from V and 5 bases from J, the gap between germline ends came to 14 bases. Germline loops: CDR1 SEHNR, CDR2 FQNEAQ (reference sequence). This CDR3 is 14 amino acids long. Here the CDR3 reads CASSSSGRIETQYF. Written as DNA, the CDR3 is TGTGCCAGCAGCTCCTCCGGAAGAATCGAGACCCAGTACTTC.

The chain links TRBV21-1 to TRBJ2-1. TRBV21-1 is a pseudogene segment. The CDR3 is 17 amino acids. The CDR3 nucleotides read TGTGCCAGCAGCAAAGGCAACGGGGATCCGTCCTACAATGAGCAGTTCTTC. Translated: CASSKGNGDPSYNEQFF.